This T cell receptor (beta chain) was profiled in a study of cytomegalovirus exposure and HLA in healthy donors. General study points: Productive status was seen about 87% or about 30% of the time for most TCR beta V segments in an earlier analysis. In vitro assays verified that a few CMV-associated chains recognized CMV antigens specifically. A later analysis reportedly found that, within productive TCRs, an Asian-associated ancestry cluster had fewer N-insertions than the mean observed across the roughly 700 donors. Several of the most significant clusters appeared, in a later analysis, to be linked to common viral pathogens.

The CDR3 spans 13 residues. Germline CDR1 is WSHSY and CDR2 is SAAADI. The germline V and J ends were trimmed by 10 bases and 4 bases, with 16 bases remaining between them. PCR amplification relied on 60 Vbeta primers (plus 13 Jbeta primers). Sequenced by immunoSEQ multiplex PCR; TCRdb stores in-frame clones only, minus some. The sample shows a few hundred thousand clones, roughly two thirds of them seen only once. In the case of this clone: No antigen is known for it.

The sample taken for sequencing was PBMCs. This TCR came from a female donor in good health and CMV-seronegative. This rearrangement joins TRBV10-2 to TRBJ1-2; possible D gene TRBD1, 6 bases. The CDR3 nucleotides read TGCGCCACCGGGGGGGGCCTGCTCTATGGCTACACCTTC. Amino acid sequence: CATGGGLLYGYTF.